The rows below give T cell receptor beta chains drawn from one sample of a study of blood T cell repertoires in COVID-19. Some clones are missing from TCRdb's copy, which holds only in-frame ones; the method was immunoSEQ multiplex PCR. Of 40,000 to 50,000 clones in the sample, 70% to 90% were seen once. Sequencing was carried out using peripheral blood. The receptors shown here come from a human donor in a cohort sampled during active COVID-19. The donor label of this sample is uncertain. CDR3s include the opening cysteine and the closing phenylalanine or tryptophan. Fields, in order: J gene, clone size, V gene, D gene, CDR3 protein, CDR3 DNA. The D gene is left open where the match is weak. Clone size, where shown, is once, few, many, or a class for clones that have expanded.

>TRBJ1-1|.|TRBV12-3/TRBV12-4|.
CASSPGTEAFF
TGTGCCAGCAGTCCCGGGACTGAAGCTTTCTTT
>TRBJ1-5|.|TRBV18|TRBD1
CASSPPGTGNQPQHF
TGTGCCAGCTCACCCCCCGGGACAGGTAATCAGCCCCAGCATTTT
>TRBJ1-2|.|TRBV19|TRBD1
CATTRPGQGEYGYTF
TGTGCCACAACCCGCCCGGGACAGGGAGAGTATGGCTACACCTTC
>TRBJ1-1|.|TRBV20-1|.
CSAREIPGAFF
TGCAGTGCTAGAGAAATCCCGGGAGCTTTCTTT
>TRBJ2-1|.|TRBV2|.
CASSTRGDEQFF
TGTGCCAGCAGTACCAGGGGAGACGAGCAGTTCTTC
>TRBJ1-1|.|TRBV12-3/TRBV12-4|.
CASTETGEAFF
TGTGCCAGCACCGAGACTGGTGAAGCTTTCTTT
>TRBJ1-1|.|TRBV5-4|TRBD1
CASPTLDRTGTEAFF
TGTGCCAGCCCGACTTTGGACAGGACCGGCACTGAAGCTTTCTTT
>TRBJ2-2|.|TRBV2|TRBD1
CASSERGTGTPGELFF
TGTGCCAGCAGTGAAAGGGGGACAGGGACCCCCGGGGAGCTGTTTTTT
>TRBJ1-2|.|TRBV5-1|.
CASSFARGGGAYGYTF
TGCGCCAGCAGCTTCGCCCGCGGGGGAGGGGCCTATGGCTACACCTTC
>TRBJ2-7|.|TRBV4-1|TRBD1
CASSQGDSRYEQYF
TGCGCCAGCAGCCAGGGGGACAGCCGCTACGAGCAGTACTTC
>TRBJ1-5|.|TRBV4-1|.
CASSQETGQPQHF
TGCGCCAGCAGCCAAGAGACAGGCCAGCCCCAGCATTTT
>TRBJ2-3|few|TRBV19|TRBD2
CASSAPGLDRRWQYF
TGTGCCAGCTCTGCTCCGGGACTAGACCGGCGCTGGCAGTATTTT
>TRBJ1-1|.|TRBV3-1/TRBV3-2|.
CASSRTPNTEAFF
TGTGCCAGCAGTCGGACACCGAACACTGAAGCTTTCTTT
>TRBJ1-5|.|TRBV29-1|TRBD1
CSVLTGTGYSNQPQHF
TGCAGCGTACTCACCGGGACAGGGTATAGCAATCAGCCCCAGCATTTT
>TRBJ2-1|.|TRBV7-9|TRBD1
CASSSMRGQGDNEQFF
TGTGCCAGCAGCTCTATGAGGGGACAGGGGGACAATGAGCAGTTCTTC
>TRBJ1-3|.|TRBV28|TRBD1
CASSLQGASSGNTIYF
TGTGCCAGCAGCCTACAGGGGGCGAGCTCTGGAAACACCATATATTTT
>TRBJ2-1|.|TRBV2|TRBD2
CASGVAGGSYNEQFF
TGTGCCAGCGGGGTAGCGGGGGGCTCCTACAATGAGCAGTTCTTC
>TRBJ1-6|.|TRBV7-9|.
CASSQTGYNSPLHF
TGTGCCAGCAGCCAAACAGGATATAATTCACCCCTCCACTTT
>TRBJ1-5|.|TRBV2|TRBD1
CASKGQAVYSNQPQHF
TGTGCCAGCAAGGGACAGGCCGTCTATAGCAATCAGCCCCAGCATTTT
>TRBJ2-1|.|TRBV29-1|TRBD2
CSVAASGGFSNEQFF
TGCAGCGTTGCGGCTAGCGGGGGTTTCTCAAATGAGCAGTTCTTC
>TRBJ2-3|.|TRBV11-2|.
CASSPHQGEVTDTQYF
TGTGCCAGCAGCCCCCACCAGGGGGAGGTCACAGATACGCAGTATTTT
>TRBJ1-1|.|TRBV29-1|TRBD1
CSVKDRWNTEAFF
TGCAGCGTTAAGGACAGGTGGAACACTGAAGCTTTCTTT
>TRBJ1-1|.|TRBV4-1|.
CASSQVNSLNTEAFF
TGCGCCAGCAGCCAAGTTAACAGTTTGAACACTGAAGCTTTCTTT
>TRBJ2-6|.|TRBV11-1|.
CASSPLSGANVLTF
TGTGCCAGCAGCCCCCTCTCTGGGGCCAACGTCCTGACTTTC
>TRBJ1-2|.|TRBV5-1|.
CASSLGPQGPDGYTF
TGCGCCAGCAGCTTGGGACCCCAGGGGCCGGATGGCTACACCTTC
>TRBJ2-1|.|TRBV19|.
CASSTFWTENSYNEQFF
TGTGCCAGTAGTACCTTCTGGACAGAAAACTCCTACAATGAGCAGTTCTTC